The 18 T cell receptor beta chains listed next were all sequenced from one sample in a study of CD8+ T cells in alopecia areata. As the sequencing template, cDNA was produced by extracting RNA and reverse transcribing it. Some clones are missing from TCRdb's copy, which holds only in-frame ones; the method was immunoSEQ multiplex PCR. The top ten hold roughly 2.8% of the sample, which has about 120,000 clones, about 60% seen once. The specimen was CD4+ T cells sorted from blood. Receptors originate from a human donor in good health.

The chain couples TRBV27 to TRBJ1-1, with a weak D call TRBD1 (5 bases). CDR3 size: 15 residues. The V gene's germline CDR1 is MNHEY and CDR2 SMNVEV (reference sequence). Trimming stripped 6 bases from V and 1 base from J, with 15 bases between. The CDR3 reads CASSFQLTGNTEAFF. The CDR3 nucleotides are TGTGCCAGCAGCTTCCAACTTACAGGGAACACTGAAGCTTTCTTT.

The V gene is TRBV6-5, the J gene TRBJ1-5; D is ambiguous. The CDR3 covers 11 residues. Germline loops: CDR1 MNHEY, CDR2 SVGAGI. Trimming took off 5 bases at V and 11 bases at J, with 10 bases between the two ends. The CDR3 loop reads CASSPLESQHF. CDR3 nucleotides: TGTGCCAGCAGTCCGTTGGAGTCCCAGCATTTT.

The rearrangement links TRBV30 to TRBJ2-5, with TRBD2 as a possible D gene (6 bases). The V and J ends lost 0 bases and 5 bases respectively, with 10 bases between them. Germline CDR1 is GTSNPN and CDR2 is SVGIG (reference sequence). The CDR3 is made up of 13 amino acids. The CDR3 region has the DNA TGTGCCTGGAGTGTAGCGGGCCGGGAGACCCAGTACTTC. This codes for CAWSVAGRETQYF.

This sequence joins TRBV5-4 and TRBJ2-1; no firm D call. The V and J ends lost 4 bases and 0 bases respectively, with 14 bases between them. CDR1 is SGHNT, CDR2 YYREEE, per germline (reference sequence). The CDR3 sequence is 16 residues long. The DNA for the CDR3 is TGTGCCAGCAGCCCCGCAGGCCCCAACTCCTACAATGAGCAGTTCTTC. It encodes CASSPAGPNSYNEQFF. Variable domain in full (rest from reference TRBV5-4 and TRBJ2-1): ETGVTQSPTHLIKTRGQQVTLRCSSQSGHNTVSWYQQALGQGPQFIFQYYREEENGRGNFPPRFSGLQFPNYSSELNVNALELDDSALYLCASSPAGPNSYNEQFFGPGTRLTVL.

The chain joins TRBV29-1 to TRBJ1-2, with D unresolved. V lost 7 bases to trimming and J lost 4 bases, with 10 bases between them. The CDR3 totals 11 residues. CDR1 and CDR2 from the germline V gene are SQVTM and ANQGSEA. The CDR3 DNA is TGCAGCGCCCAGATGGGCTATGGCTACACCTTC. Translated: CSAQMGYGYTF.

In this sample, this clone turned up a few times. V gene TRBV10-3 combines with J gene TRBJ2-1; 7 bases agree with TRBD1. CDR3 length: 16 residues. V was clipped by 3 bases and J by 0 bases; unmatched bases: 5. Germline assignment: CDR1 ENHRY and CDR2 SYGVKD. CDR3: CAISDLTGSSYNEQFF. CDR3 DNA sequence: TGTGCCATCAGTGACTTGACAGGGAGCTCCTACAATGAGCAGTTCTTC.

V gene TRBV5-1 combines with J gene TRBJ2-1; 7 nucleotides agree with TRBD1. This CDR3 is built from 16 residues. Per germline, CDR1 SGHRS and CDR2 YFSETQ. Trimming removed 4 bases from V and 2 bases from J; junction bases left unmatched: 9. The CDR3 here is CASSPRPGQTYNEQFF. The CDR3 DNA reads TGCGCCAGCAGCCCGCGCCCGGGACAGACCTACAATGAGCAGTTCTTC.

The rearrangement links TRBV29-1 to TRBJ1-1; TRBD1 matches at 7 bases. The trim removed 6 bases at V and 0 bases at J, leaving 10 bases unmatched. CDR3 size: 15 residues. Germline assignment: CDR1 SQVTM and CDR2 ANQGSEA. As DNA, the CDR3 is TGCAGCGTCTACCTGACAGGGACTATGAACACTGAAGCTTTCTTT. Amino acid sequence: CSVYLTGTMNTEAFF.

This rearrangement joins TRBV25-1 to TRBJ2-4; D gene unclear. CDR1 is MGHDK, CDR2 SYGVNS, per germline. CDR3 length equals 10 residues. V was clipped by 5 bases and J by 15 bases, with 11 bases between them. DNA for the CDR3: TGTGCCAGCAGTACGGACCAATGGTACTTC. This translates into CASSTDQWYF.

The rearrangement uses TRBV2 and TRBJ2-5; unclear D gene. This CDR3 contains 12 residues. Trimming left V 4 bases short and J 4 bases short, with 7 bases between. Looked up from germline, CDR1 is SNHLY and CDR2 is FYNNEI. CDR3 sequence reads: CASSVTPETQYF. The CDR3 coding sequence is TGTGCCAGCAGTGTAACCCCAGAGACCCAGTACTTC. Looking up the rest from reference TRBV2 and TRBJ2-5 gives the full variable domain: EPEVTQTPSHQVTQMGQEVILRCVPISNHLYFYWYRQILGQKVEFLVSFYNNEISEKSEIFDDQFSVERPDGSNFTLKIRSTKLEDSAMYFCASSVTPETQYFGPGTRLLVL.

This clone was picked up a small number of times. The chain links TRBV19 to TRBJ1-2; 9 bases align to TRBD1. The CDR3 totals 15 residues. Germline lookup yields CDR1 LNHDA and CDR2 SQIVND (reference sequence). CDR3 in amino acids: CASSQGAERGYGYTF. The CDR3 DNA follows: TGTGCGAGTTCACAGGGGGCCGAGCGGGGCTATGGCTACACCTTC.

The V and J genes are TRBV7-2 and TRBJ1-2; unclear D gene. Germline V gene lookup returns CDR1 SGHTA and CDR2 FQGNSA. The CDR3 has 14 residues. V lost 2 bases and J lost 5, with 12 bases in between. CDR3 in DNA: TGTGCCAGCAGCTTAATTGCCAGCGGATATGGCTACACCTTC. Translating gives CASSLIASGYGYTF.

This clone was seen only a few times. V is TRBV4-2 and J is TRBJ1-5, with TRBD1 matching over 10 bases. Germline CDR1 reads LGHNA; CDR2 reads YNFKEQ. The V segment lost 0 bases and the J segment 6 bases; nucleotides outside the gene matches: 2. The CDR3 loop spans 15 amino acids. The DNA of the CDR3 is TGTGCCAGCAGCCAAGAGGGGGACAGGGGTCAGCCCCAGCATTTT. Translated, it gives CASSQEGDRGQPQHF.

The chain combines TRBV5-1 with TRBJ2-5; tentative D call: TRBD1 (5 bases). V shed 4 bases and J shed 5 bases, with 12 bases lying between them. The germline gives CDR1 SGHRS, CDR2 YFSETQ. The CDR3 runs 13 residues. CDR3: CASSLDNGETQYF. CDR3 bases: TGCGCCAGCAGCCTGGACAATGGGGAGACCCAGTACTTC.

The gene calls are TRBV6-5 and TRBJ2-4, with 9 bases aligning to TRBD1. Germline V gene data show CDR1 as MNHEY and CDR2 as SVGAGI. V lost 6 bases and J lost 9; bases outside the gene matches: 9. The CDR3 totals 14 residues. CDR3 nucleotide sequence: TGTGCCAGCAGGAAAACAGGGGGCGCAGGCATTCAGTACTTC. It encodes CASRKTGGAGIQYF.

This clone was seen only a few times. The rearrangement joins TRBV11-2 to TRBJ2-7, with 9 bases that match TRBD1. Germline V gene sequence: CDR1 SGHAT, CDR2 FQNNGV. J lost 6 bases, V lost 2 bases, and 8 bases had no gene match. The CDR3 spans 15 residues. Here the CDR3 reads CASSLMDRGLGEQYF. For the CDR3, the DNA is TGTGCCAGCAGCTTAATGGACAGGGGTTTAGGCGAGCAGTACTTC.

The chain is built from TRBV7-9 and TRBJ2-6, with TRBD1 matching over 8 bases. CDR3 length equals 17 residues. The trim removed 5 bases at V and 0 bases at J, leaving 6 bases unmatched. The germline gives CDR1 SEHNR, CDR2 FQNEAQ (reference sequence). CDR3 loop: CASSPRTGYSGANVLTF. CDR3 nucleotide sequence: TGTGCCAGCAGCCCAAGGACAGGGTACTCTGGGGCCAACGTCCTGACTTTC.

There are a few counts of this clone. V gene TRBV5-1 combines with J gene TRBJ2-1, with TRBD2 identical over 7 bases. From germline, CDR1 is SGHRS and CDR2 YFSETQ. With V trimmed by 4 bases and J by 1 base, 5 bases remained unmatched. The CDR3 consists of 15 residues. CDR3 sequence (DNA): TGCGCCAGCAGCATGGCGGGGGTTTCCTACAATGAGCAGTTCTTC. As protein: CASSMAGVSYNEQFF.